One TCR beta chain is described in this entry. The CDR3 sequence is 20 residues long. Germline CDR1 GTSNPN, CDR2 SVGIG (reference sequence). With V trimmed by 3 bases and J by 0 bases, 18 bases remained unmatched. This entry belongs to a study of shared clonotypes between healthy human individuals. TCRdb keeps only in-frame clones here, not all; method: immunoSEQ multiplex PCR. The profile shows more than 2 million clones, nearly 97% of them singletons. Healthy HIV-negative adults with no recent acute infections or vaccinations were recruited as donors. The source material was naive CD4+ T cells sorted from blood. The subset: CD45RA+ positively selected. The chain joins TRBV30 to TRBJ2-7; 12 bases are a match to TRBD1. The TCR sequence derives from a man younger than 35 in good health. CDR3 region: CAWRTNPGQGAHYLSYEQYF. CDR3 DNA: TGTGCCTGGAGAACTAATCCGGGACAGGGGGCCCACTACCTCTCCTACGAGCAGTACTTC. The whole variable domain, remainder taken from reference TRBV30 and TRBJ2-7, is SQTIHQWPATLVQPVGSPLSLECTVEGTSNPNLYWYRQAAGRGLQLLFYSVGIGQISSEVPQNLSASRPQDRQFILSSKKLLLSDSGFYLCAWRTNPGQGAHYLSYEQYFGPGTRLTVT.